This T cell receptor beta chain was profiled in a study of human T cells and chemical hapten exposure. At the level of the study: Each patch test put 0.01% DPC on the upper back, and results were read at 6 days.

V lost 1 base and J lost 8, with 5 bases in between. There are 12 residues in the CDR3. Germline V gene lookup returns CDR1 SGHTA and CDR2 FQGNSA. Time point reported: pre-sensitization, week 0. Treatment specified: therapeutic diphenylcyclopropenone sensitization with weekly scalp DPC. This clonotype was detected only a few times. TCRdb fed the RACE reads into MiXCR, producing one record per CDR3 protein. The data hold 150,000 to 200,000 distinct CDR3 sequences, with around 30% observed a single time. This chain connects TRBV7-2 to TRBJ1-4, with D hard to call. The receptor was isolated from a woman aged 30 to 39 with alopecia areata. Some clones in this sample may be carry-over from other donors' samples. This sample comprised whole blood, obtained in connection with sensitization to the hapten diphenylcyclopropenone (DPC). The CDR3 nucleotides read TGTGCCAGCAGCTTAGACGGGGAAAAACTGTTTTTT. Protein sequence: CASSLDGEKLFF.